The 30 T cell receptor beta chains presented below share a single source sample, sequenced in a study of pediatric ulcerative colitis. The table came from immunoSEQ multiplex PCR; TCRdb's copy has only in-frame clones and leaves some out. The sample lists around 36,000 clones; roughly 81% were seen once. Rectal tissue came from one to two pinch biopsies taken at colonoscopy. The specimen was gut tissue. The source of these receptors is a boy younger than 18 with mild ulcerative colitis.

The chain joins TRBV30 to TRBJ2-7; D is unclear. This CDR3 region has 15 residues. Trimming removed 0 bases from V and 3 bases from J, with 15 bases in between. Germline V gene data show CDR1 as GTSNPN and CDR2 as SVGIG (reference sequence). DNA for the CDR3: TGTGCCTGGAGTGTAAGGAGCCAGTGGAACTACGAGCAGTACTTC. Protein: CAWSVRSQWNYEQYF.

This CDR3 is CASRETSSSYNEQFF. The CDR3 region has the DNA TGCGCCAGCAGGGAAACGTCAAGCTCCTACAATGAGCAGTTCTTC. The J gene is TRBJ2-1, the V gene TRBV10-2; D unresolved. This CDR3 spans 15 amino acids. V lost 6 bases and J 0 bases, leaving 12 bases between the germline ends. Germline CDR1 WSHSY, CDR2 SAAADI.

The J gene is TRBJ1-1, the V gene TRBV6-1; D remains unclear. Trimming pared 3 bases from V and 1 base from J, leaving 3 bases between. Germline V gene data show CDR1 as MNHNS and CDR2 as SASEGT. This CDR3 is 12 amino acids long. CDR3 residues: CASSDRNTEAFF. The CDR3 DNA sequence: TGTGCCAGCAGTGACAGGAACACTGAAGCTTTCTTT.

On this clone: The junction departs from the called germline gene at one end, perhaps through a read error. The rearrangement links TRBV18 to TRBJ2-7, with D uncertain. Looked up from germline, CDR1 is KGHSH and CDR2 is LQKENI. This CDR3 contains 12 residues. The CDR3 DNA is TGTGCCAGCTCAGCTGATAATTACGGGCAGTACTTC. This codes for CASSADNYGQYF. The full variable domain, in which reference TRBV18 and TRBJ2-7 provide the parts outside the CDR3, is NAGVMQNPRHLVRRRGQEARLRCSPMKGHSHVYWYRQLPEEGLKFMVYLQKENIIDESGMPKERFSAEFPKEGPSILRIQQVVRGDSAAYFCASSADNYGQYFGPGTRLTVT.

The rearrangement joins TRBV4-1 to TRBJ2-5; D may correspond to TRBD1 or TRBD2 (5 bases each). Trimming pared 3 bases from V and 7 bases from J, leaving 12 bases between. The CDR3 has 13 amino acids. CDR1 is MGHRA and CDR2 is YSYEKL in the germline V gene. CDR3 sequence reads: CASSHAGTGTQYF. CDR3 nucleotides: TGCGCCAGCAGCCATGCAGGGACCGGGACCCAGTACTTC.

This sequence joins TRBV2 and TRBJ2-1; 11 nucleotides align to TRBD2. This CDR3 contains 15 residues. V lost 6 bases, J lost 9 bases, and 10 bases stayed unmatched. Germline V lookup: CDR1 SNHLY, CDR2 FYNNEI. The CDR3: CASRVAGGFNSEQFF. In DNA, the CDR3 is TGTGCCAGCAGGGTAGCGGGGGGGTTCAATTCTGAGCAGTTCTTC.

The chain joins TRBV29-1 to TRBJ1-2, with D tentatively TRBD1 (5 bases). V was clipped by 7 bases and J by 7 bases, with 16 bases between them. CDR1 SQVTM and CDR2 ANQGSEA come from the germline V gene. The CDR3 has 12 amino acids. CDR3 residues: CSAPAGGTGYTF. The CDR3 DNA reads TGCAGCGCCCCAGCCGGGGGAACTGGCTACACCTTC.

The gene calls are TRBV5-6 and TRBJ2-7, with no clear D. This CDR3 region has 15 residues. Germline values: CDR1 SGHDT, CDR2 YYEEEE. With 4 bases removed from V and 2 bases from J, the gap between germline ends came to 16 bases. CDR3 in DNA: TGTGCCAGCAGCCATACGTCCGGGCTGGCCTACGAGCAGTACTTC. It codes for CASSHTSGLAYEQYF.

The chain is built from TRBV9 and TRBJ2-3, with TRBD2 matching 8 bases. V trimming: 0 bases; J trimming: 5 bases; junction bases outside the gene matches: 2. The CDR3 is 14 residues long. CDR1 is SGDLS, CDR2 YYNGEE, per germline. This chain's CDR3 is CASSVAAGGDTQYF. CDR3 nucleotides: TGTGCCAGCAGCGTAGCTGCGGGGGGAGATACGCAGTATTTT.

The rearrangement uses TRBV6-5 and TRBJ1-2, with 8 nucleotides matching TRBD1. Germline-derived CDR1 and CDR2 are MNHEY and SVGAGI. The CDR3 contains 15 residues. J was trimmed by 6 bases and V by 3 bases; bases with no gene match: 9. CDR3 in DNA: TGTGCCAGCAGTTATTTAGCAGGGGGCATGGATGGCTACACCTTC. Translated, it gives CASSYLAGGMDGYTF.

The V gene is TRBV5-6, the J gene TRBJ2-7; a weak D match, TRBD1 (5 bases). This CDR3 spans 13 amino acids. Trimming took 1 base from V and 2 from J, leaving 7 bases between them. CDR1 is SGHDT and CDR2 is YYEEEE in the germline V gene. CDR3 residues: CASSLTGTYEQYF. The CDR3 DNA sequence: TGTGCCAGCAGCTTGACAGGAACCTACGAGCAGTACTTC.

The chain combines TRBV5-4 with TRBJ1-2; unclear D gene. Deletions cut 0 bases from V and 5 bases from J, with 11 bases between. CDR1 and CDR2 from the germline V gene are SGHNT and YYREEE (reference sequence). The CDR3 length is 14 residues. In DNA, the CDR3 is TGTGCCAGCAGCTTGGACGGGCGAGAATATGGCTACACCTTC. The encoded protein is CASSLDGREYGYTF. Full variable domain (remainder filled in from reference TRBV5-4 and TRBJ1-2): ETGVTQSPTHLIKTRGQQVTLRCSSQSGHNTVSWYQQALGQGPQFIFQYYREEENGRGNFPPRFSGLQFPNYSSELNVNALELDDSALYLCASSLDGREYGYTFGSGTRLTVV.

The chain links TRBV4-1 to TRBJ1-3, with D possibly being TRBD1 (5 bases). V was shortened by 0 bases and J by 2 bases, with 11 bases between the two germline ends. Germline CDR1 and CDR2: MGHRA and YSYEKL. The CDR3 is made up of 16 amino acids. The CDR3 reads CASSQDGGPPGNTIYF. The CDR3 DNA follows: TGCGCCAGCAGCCAAGATGGGGGACCTCCTGGAAACACCATATATTTT.

Only a few counts were recorded for this clone. This chain connects TRBV27 to TRBJ1-5; no reliable D call. Trimming removed 8 bases from V and 5 bases from J, with 7 bases in between. This CDR3 comprises 11 residues. Looked up from germline, CDR1 is MNHEY and CDR2 is SMNVEV (reference sequence). For the CDR3, the DNA is TGTGCCAGCGGGCGTTATCAGCCCCAGCATTTT. Its protein product is CASGRYQPQHF.

This clone was counted between two and nine times. This chain connects TRBV7-9 to TRBJ1-6; D unclear. Germline lookup yields CDR1 SEHNR and CDR2 FQNEAQ (reference sequence). The V end lost 1 base, the J end lost 8 bases, and 3 bases lay between the germline ends. The CDR3 sequence is 12 residues long. Here the CDR3 reads CASSLEDSPLHF. For the CDR3, the DNA is TGTGCCAGCAGCTTAGAGGATTCACCCCTCCACTTT.

The chain combines TRBV11-2 with TRBJ2-1; 8 nucleotides agree with TRBD2. Germline V CDR1 and CDR2: SGHAT, FQNNGV. Losses at the gene ends were 0 bases for V and 9 bases for J; bases not matched to a gene: 4. The CDR3 runs 14 residues. The CDR3 region has the DNA TGTGCCAGCAGCTTAGAGGGACTAGTCCCTGAGCAGTTCTTC. Translating gives CASSLEGLVPEQFF. Drawing the rest from reference TRBV11-2 and TRBJ2-1, the complete variable domain is EAGVAQSPRYKIIEKRQSVAFWCNPISGHATLYWYQQILGQGPKLLIQFQNNGVVDDSQLPKDRFSAERLKGVDSTLKIQPAKLEDSAVYLCASSLEGLVPEQFFGPGTRLTVL.

This clone was found once. The chain uses TRBV9 and TRBJ2-3, with D possibly TRBD1 on 5 matching bases. This CDR3 region has 16 residues. Germline V gene lookup returns CDR1 SGDLS and CDR2 YYNGEE. The V and J ends lost 4 bases and 1 base respectively, with 16 bases between them. The CDR3 loop is CASSPSRAIRTDTQYF. The CDR3 nucleotides read TGTGCCAGCAGCCCCTCCAGGGCCATACGCACAGATACGCAGTATTTT. Complete variable domain (other parts from reference TRBV9 and TRBJ2-3): DSGVTQTPKHLITATGQRVTLRCSPRSGDLSVYWYQQSLDQGLQFLIQYYNGEERAKGNILERFSAQQFPDLHSELNLSSLELGDSALYFCASSPSRAIRTDTQYFGPGTRLTVL.

The chain is built from TRBV19 and TRBJ1-4; no firm D call. There are 14 residues in the CDR3. Trimming removed 2 bases from V and 1 base from J, with 5 bases in between. Germline V gene sequence: CDR1 LNHDA, CDR2 SQIVND (reference sequence). This chain's CDR3 is CASSISGTNEKLFF. Written as DNA, the CDR3 is TGTGCCAGTAGTATATCCGGAACTAATGAAAAACTGTTTTTT.

This rearrangement joins TRBV11-2 to TRBJ1-3, with no clear D. The CDR3 covers 13 residues. Trimming stripped 3 bases from V and 2 bases from J, with 5 bases between. Germline lookup yields CDR1 SGHAT and CDR2 FQNNGV. CDR3: CASSFDTGNTIYF. Written as DNA, the CDR3 is TGTGCCAGCAGCTTTGACACTGGAAACACCATATATTTT.

The chain carries TRBV11-3 and TRBJ1-4, with D unresolved. The CDR3 has 13 amino acids. CDR1 is SGHNT, CDR2 YENEEA, per germline. V lost 0 bases and J lost 8, with 7 bases in between. CDR3 bases: TGTGCCAGCAGCTTAGATCGATCGGAAAAACTGTTTTTT. Its protein is CASSLDRSEKLFF. Looking up the rest from reference TRBV11-3 and TRBJ1-4 gives the full variable domain: EAGVVQSPRYKIIEKKQPVAFWCNPISGHNTLYWYLQNLGQGPELLIRYENEEAVDDSQLPKDRFSAERLKGVDSTLKIQPAELGDSAVYLCASSLDRSEKLFFGSGTQLSVL.

The V call is TRBV11-2, the J call TRBJ1-1; the match to TRBD1 covers 7 bases. This CDR3 has 15 amino acids. The germline gives CDR1 SGHAT, CDR2 FQNNGV. J was trimmed by 5 bases and V by 4 bases; bases with no gene match: 10. The CDR3 nucleotides read TGTGCCAGCAGCTCAGGTCTAGGGGGCCGGACTGAAGCTTTCTTT. The encoded protein is CASSSGLGGRTEAFF.

This rearrangement joins TRBV10-3 to TRBJ1-6, with D perhaps matching TRBD1 (5 bases). The V and J ends lost 6 bases and 7 bases respectively, with 13 bases between them. Germline V gene data show CDR1 as ENHRY and CDR2 as SYGVKD. This CDR3 has 14 residues. CDR3 residues: CAISLGAGNSPLHF. CDR3 DNA sequence: TGTGCCATCAGCCTCGGGGCGGGGAATTCACCCCTCCACTTT.

In this sample, this clone turned up once. The rearrangement uses TRBV6-5 and TRBJ2-4; 7 bases are a match to TRBD1. The CDR3 is made up of 14 amino acids. Looked up from germline, CDR1 is MNHEY and CDR2 is SVGAGI. Losses at the gene ends were 8 bases for V and 0 bases for J; bases not matched to a gene: 4. The CDR3 protein is CASRDRLAKNIQYF. The CDR3 DNA reads as TGTGCCAGCCGGGACAGACTAGCCAAAAACATTCAGTACTTC.

This chain connects TRBV5-1 to TRBJ2-1, with D maybe TRBD1 (6 bases). Trimming cost V 4 bases and J 6 bases, with 14 bases left between them. The CDR3 is 14 residues long. The germline V gene has CDR1 SGHRS and CDR2 YFSETQ. DNA for the CDR3: TGCGCCAGCAGCCCGCTACTAGGGGGCAATGAGCAGTTCTTC. Protein sequence: CASSPLLGGNEQFF.

V usage is TRBV11-2 and J usage is TRBJ1-2; D remains ambiguous. Germline lookup yields CDR1 SGHAT and CDR2 FQNNGV. Trimming removed 4 bases at V and 5 bases at J, with 14 bases between. The CDR3 length is 14 residues. CDR3 region: CASSSIQSTYGYTF. DNA for the CDR3: TGTGCCAGCAGCTCGATTCAGAGTACTTATGGCTACACCTTC.

The chain combines TRBV15 with TRBJ2-4; D is unresolved. The V and J ends lost 6 bases and 0 bases respectively, with 24 bases between them. The germline V gene encodes CDR1 LNHNV and CDR2 YYDKDF (reference sequence). The CDR3 covers 19 residues. The CDR3 spells CATRMDLPRGALAKNIQYF. As DNA, the CDR3 is TGTGCCACCAGGATGGATCTACCCAGAGGTGCTTTAGCCAAAAACATTCAGTACTTC.

This sequence joins TRBV30 and TRBJ2-5; D possibly matches TRBD1 or TRBD2 (5 bases each). CDR1 and CDR2 from the germline V gene are GTSNPN and SVGIG (reference sequence). The CDR3 runs 13 residues. The ends were cut back, 5 bases at V and 2 bases at J, with 12 bases in the middle. The CDR3 loop is CAWRTGPQETQYF. CDR3 in DNA: TGTGCCTGGCGAACGGGACCTCAAGAGACCCAGTACTTC.

The chain combines TRBV27 with TRBJ1-2; the match to TRBD1 covers 7 bases. Germline CDR1 reads MNHEY; CDR2 reads SMNVEV (reference sequence). CDR3 length equals 14 residues. The trim removed 10 bases at V and 0 bases at J, leaving 8 bases unmatched. The CDR3 nucleotides read TGTGCCACCGGCCGGGACAGTACTAACTATGGCTACACCTTC. Translating it yields CATGRDSTNYGYTF.

The chain links TRBV6-5 to TRBJ1-5; 7 positions match TRBD1. The CDR3 sequence is 15 residues long. The germline V gene encodes CDR1 MNHEY and CDR2 SVGAGI. Trimming at V came to 6 bases and at J to 5 bases, leaving 10 bases not matched to a gene. The DNA for the CDR3 is TGTGCCAGCAGAGTGTCAGGGGGGGTACATCAGCCCCAGCATTTT. Translated, it gives CASRVSGGVHQPQHF.

With regard to this clone: Other DNA sequences in the same sample also yield this CDR3. The chain joins TRBV19 to TRBJ2-3; D is ambiguous. In germline, CDR1 is LNHDA, CDR2 SQIVND (reference sequence). The CDR3 covers 14 residues. Trimming took 1 base from V and 2 from J, leaving 7 bases between them. CDR3 bases: TGTGCCAGTAGTATAGGGGTCCACACAGATACGCAGTATTTT. Translated: CASSIGVHTDTQYF.